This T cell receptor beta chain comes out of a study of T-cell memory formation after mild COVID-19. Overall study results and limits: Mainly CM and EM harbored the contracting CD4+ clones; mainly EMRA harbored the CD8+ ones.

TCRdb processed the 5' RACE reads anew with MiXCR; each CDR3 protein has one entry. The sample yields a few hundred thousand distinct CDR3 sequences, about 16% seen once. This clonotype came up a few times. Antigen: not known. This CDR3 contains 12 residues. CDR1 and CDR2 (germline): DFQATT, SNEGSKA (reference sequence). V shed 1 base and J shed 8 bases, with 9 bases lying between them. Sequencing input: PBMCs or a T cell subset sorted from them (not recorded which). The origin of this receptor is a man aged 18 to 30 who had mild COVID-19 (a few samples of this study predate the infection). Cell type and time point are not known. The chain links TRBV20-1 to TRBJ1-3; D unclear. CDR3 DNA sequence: TGCAGTGCTAGAGTCCCCGGGGACACCATATATTTT. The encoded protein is CSARVPGDTIYF.